This T cell receptor (beta chain) derives from a study of response to subunit inactivated influenza vaccine. Study-level findings and limits: Each seasonal influenza vaccination, the authors suggested, recruits few new T cells.

TCRdb used MiXCR to reprocess the RT-PCR reads, holding one entry per CDR3 protein. The table has a few hundred thousand distinct CDR3 sequences, 20% to 25% seen once. This clonotype came up a few times. Its antigen is unidentified. The V segment lost 4 bases and the J segment 8 bases; nucleotides outside the gene matches: 8. This CDR3 has 14 amino acids. From germline, CDR1 is DFQATT and CDR2 SNEGSKA (reference sequence). Sequencing used PBMCs from blood, obtained 21 months after vaccination. V and J are TRBV20-1 and TRBJ1-4, with 9 bases fitting TRBD1. The TCR sequence derives from a man between 45 and 75 years old who received an inactivated influenza vaccine. CDR3 nucleotides: TGCAGTGCTACCCGGGACAGGGTAGAGGAAAAACTGTTTTTT. Residues: CSATRDRVEEKLFF.